This T cell receptor beta chain came from a study of blood T cell repertoires in COVID-19. Background on the study: Some COVID-19 samples were acute and others convalescent; all came from the United States, Italy and Spain.

With V trimmed by 7 bases and J by 1 base, 9 bases remained unmatched. Per germline, CDR1 SGHRS and CDR2 YFSETQ. The CDR3 extends over 15 amino acids. The table lists this clone with a count of one. The repertoire was sequenced with immunoSEQ multiplex PCR; TCRdb's copy has only in-frame clones and lacks some. There are 290,000 or so clones in the sample; about 90% occur only once, and about 2% lies in the top ten. This TCR came from a man aged 18-30 years with active or convalescent COVID-19. The sample taken for sequencing was peripheral blood. The chain is built from TRBV5-1 and TRBJ2-3; 7 bases map to TRBD2. The CDR3 sequence: CASFPLSGGTDTQYF. CDR3 DNA sequence: TGCGCCAGCTTCCCATTAAGCGGGGGCACAGATACGCAGTATTTT.